The 17 T cell receptor beta chains below come from one sample, sequenced in a study of T cells in Graves' hyperthyroidism and ophthalmopathy. TCR beta CDR3 regions were amplified from RNA transcripts. The primer set for the first-round RT-PCR of the TCR CDR3 was HTBI. One entry per CDR3 protein results from TCRdb running MiXCR on the multiplex PCR reads. Counted here are approximately 600,000 distinct CDR3 sequences, more than 11% occurring once; the ten biggest clones make up 5.8%. The sequencing input was blood. These receptors were obtained from a woman aged 25 to 45 with Graves' hyperthyroidism that later progressed to Graves' ophthalmopathy.

Notes on this clonotype: A single base separates this from a much larger clone, so it may be a read error. V is TRBV15 and J is TRBJ1-1, with 8 positions matching TRBD1. Germline CDR1 LNHNV, CDR2 YYDKDF (reference sequence). The CDR3 contains 15 residues. The CDR3, as DNA: TGTGTCACCAGCGGGGGGACAGGAGGGAACACTGAAGCTTTCTTT. Protein product: CVTSGGTGGNTEAFF.

The chain joins TRBV6-1 to TRBJ1-2; D is possibly TRBD1 (6 bases). The CDR3 consists of 15 residues. Germline V CDR1 and CDR2: MNHNS, SASEGT. The V and J ends lost 6 bases and 1 base respectively, with 15 bases between them. CDR3: CASRQDQGRNYGYTF. The CDR3 nucleotides are TGTGCCAGCAGACAGGATCAGGGGCGTAACTATGGCTACACCTTC.

This clonotype was detected only once. With a much larger clone just one base away, this may be a read error. This rearrangement joins TRBV6-2 or TRBV6-3 to TRBJ1-5; D gene uncertain. Germline CDR1 MNHEY, CDR2 SVGEGT. The CDR3 contains 13 residues. CDR3 loop: CASRVNSNQPPHF. CDR3 DNA: TGTGCCAGCAGGGTGAATAGCAATCAGCCCCCGCATTTT.

V usage is TRBV19 and J usage is TRBJ2-7; TRBD1 matches 8 bases. Per the germline V gene, CDR1 is LNHDA and CDR2 is SQIVND (reference sequence). V lost 0 bases, J lost 2 bases, and 3 bases stayed unmatched. The CDR3 is made up of 15 amino acids. DNA of the CDR3: TGTGCCAGTAGTATAGATGGACAGGGACCCTACGAGCAGTACTTC. It translates to CASSIDGQGPYEQYF. Combining the CDR3 with reference TRBV19 and TRBJ2-7 gives the whole variable domain DGGITQSPKYLFRKEGQNVTLSCEQNLNHDAMYWYRQDPGQGLRLIYYSQIVNDFQKGDIAEGYSVSREKKESFPLTVTSAQKNPTAFYLCASSIDGQGPYEQYFGPGTRLTVT.

This clonotype has ten or more counts. This chain connects TRBV20-1 to TRBJ2-5; TRBD2 agrees at 7 bases. The V and J ends lost 5 bases and 3 bases, in that order; junction bases with no gene match: 3. Germline V gene data show CDR1 as DFQATT and CDR2 as SNEGSKA (reference sequence). This CDR3 is built from 12 residues. The CDR3, as DNA: TGCAGTGCTGGCCTAGCGGAAGAGACCCAGTACTTC. It yields the protein CSAGLAEETQYF.

The rearrangement uses TRBV30 and TRBJ1-2, with no clear D. The CDR3 sequence is 15 residues long. Trimming removed 4 bases at V and 0 bases at J, with 15 bases between. Germline V gene sequence: CDR1 GTSNPN, CDR2 SVGIG (reference sequence). The DNA for the CDR3 is TGTGCCTGGACCCTCCTTCGGATAACTAACTATGGCTACACCTTC. Translated: CAWTLLRITNYGYTF.

The chain employs TRBV20-1 and TRBJ2-1, with 12 bases aligning to TRBD2. After removal of 6 bases from V and 6 bases from J, the junction contained 0 bases not matched to a gene. The CDR3 extends over 12 amino acids. CDR1 and CDR2 from the germline V gene are DFQATT and SNEGSKA (reference sequence). For the CDR3, the DNA is TGCAGTGCGGGACTAGCGGGCAATGAGCAGTTCTTC. Translated: CSAGLAGNEQFF.

The rearrangement links TRBV6-1 to TRBJ2-7; 7 nucleotides line up with TRBD2. V lost 6 bases, J lost 0 bases, and 8 bases stayed unmatched. Germline CDR1 reads MNHNS; CDR2 reads SASEGT. This CDR3 contains 15 residues. The CDR3 DNA sequence: TGTGCCAGCAGGGATAGACTAGCTCCCTCCTACGAGCAGTACTTC. As protein: CASRDRLAPSYEQYF.

In this sample, this clonotype turned up many times. The gene calls are TRBV6-1 and TRBJ2-3; 8 bases are a match to TRBD1. J gave up 6 bases and V 5 bases, and 1 base lay outside the gene matches. The CDR3 runs 12 residues. Germline V gives CDR1 MNHNS, CDR2 SASEGT. The CDR3 is CASSRQGDTQYF. The CDR3 nucleotides read TGTGCCAGCAGTCGACAGGGGGATACGCAGTATTTT.

This clonotype was counted ten times or more. V and J are TRBV19 and TRBJ1-2; D ambiguous. Trimming left V 3 bases short and J 4 bases short, with 9 bases between. The CDR3 sequence is 13 residues long. Germline CDR1 reads LNHDA; CDR2 reads SQIVND (reference sequence). The chain's CDR3 is CASSIKHFYGYTF. The CDR3, as DNA: TGTGCCAGTAGTATCAAGCATTTCTATGGCTACACCTTC.

The genes are TRBV7-9 and TRBJ2-6, with D perhaps matching TRBD2 (6 bases). Germline V CDR1 and CDR2: SEHNR, FQNEAQ (reference sequence). The germline V and J ends were trimmed by 5 bases and 0 bases, with 14 bases remaining between them. The CDR3 runs to 17 residues. For the CDR3, the DNA is TGTGCCAGCAGCCCGGGGGACGGTTACTCTGGGGCCAACGTCCTGACTTTC. It translates to CASSPGDGYSGANVLTF.

The table lists this clonotype with a few counts. V usage is TRBV5-1 and J usage is TRBJ1-4; D remains unclear. Deletions cut 0 bases from V and 7 bases from J, with 13 bases between. The CDR3 totals 15 residues. Germline CDR1 SGHRS, CDR2 YFSETQ. CDR3 nucleotides: TGCGCCAGCAGCTTGGCAGGAACGGGTAGTGAAAAACTGTTTTTT. It encodes CASSLAGTGSEKLFF. The complete variable domain, with remaining parts taken from reference TRBV5-1 and TRBJ1-4, reads KAGVTQTPRYLIKTRGQQVTLSCSPISGHRSVSWYQQTPGQGLQFLFEYFSETQRNKGNFPGRFSGRQFSNSRSEMNVSTLELGDSALYLCASSLAGTGSEKLFFGSGTQLSVL.

V gene TRBV19 combines with J gene TRBJ1-2; D might be TRBD1 (6 bases). CDR1 is LNHDA and CDR2 is SQIVND in the germline V gene (reference sequence). The germline V and J ends were trimmed by 4 bases and 4 bases, with 10 bases remaining between them. This CDR3 spans 13 amino acids. CDR3 in DNA: TGTGCCAGTAGTAAGGGGGTGAGCTATGGCTACACCTTC. This codes for CASSKGVSYGYTF.

This clonotype was seen repeatedly, ten times or more. V gene TRBV20-1 combines with J gene TRBJ1-1; D might be TRBD1 (5 bases). CDR3 length: 16 amino acids. V gave up 5 bases and J gave up 4 bases, with 23 bases separating them. Germline lookup yields CDR1 DFQATT and CDR2 SNEGSKA (reference sequence). The CDR3 region is CSASDPGGGSSTEAFF. CDR3 nucleotides: TGCAGTGCTTCAGACCCGGGCGGGGGGTCGAGCACTGAAGCTTTCTTT.

This clonotype was found many times. The chain combines TRBV6-2 or TRBV6-3 with TRBJ1-5, with no clear D. Germline V lookup: CDR1 MNHEY, CDR2 SVGEGT. V was trimmed by 4 bases and J by 3 bases, leaving 19 bases between them. The CDR3 sequence is 17 residues long. The CDR3 DNA reads TGTGCCAGCAGTTCCCCCGTAGGAGTAATCTCCAATCAGCCCCAGCATTTT. Amino acids: CASSSPVGVISNQPQHF.

This clonotype was seen a few times. This chain connects TRBV7-2 to TRBJ2-3; possibly TRBD2 for D (5 bases). Trimming cost V 5 bases and J 6 bases, with 21 bases left between them. CDR1 is SGHTA, CDR2 FQGNSA, per germline. CDR3 length: 16 amino acids. CDR3 in DNA: TGTGCCAGCAGCCTCATGGTAGTTCGGGGTGTGGATACGCAGTATTTT. Translation: CASSLMVVRGVDTQYF.

This clonotype has ten or more counts. V is TRBV27 and J is TRBJ2-7; TRBD2 agrees at 14 bases. The CDR3 spans 14 residues. V was pared by 5 bases and J by 6 bases, with 3 bases of the junction left unmatched. The germline V gene encodes CDR1 MNHEY and CDR2 SMNVEV (reference sequence). CDR3 nucleotide sequence: TGTGCCAGCAGTCTGGGACTAGCGGGAGTCGAGCAGTACTTC. Translated, it gives CASSLGLAGVEQYF.